This TCR beta chain was obtained from a study of T cell responses to AZD1222 COVID-19 vaccine. Study-wide points: White British people made up most donors, females outnumbered males, and clonal diversity was possibly underestimated. Samples come after the peak T cell response, not at day 14. With two AZD1222 doses given, Spike-specific TCR breadth and depth both rose.

Both about-4-week and about-12-week second-dose recipients were combined. There are 15 residues in the CDR3. V lost 1 base and J lost 5, with 12 bases in between. Germline V gene lookup returns CDR1 SEHNR and CDR2 FQNEAQ (reference sequence). Clones were sequenced by immunoSEQ multiplex PCR, and TCRdb holds only the in-frame ones, with some missing. Of 150,000 to 200,000 clones listed, roughly nine tenths were seen once; the top ten hold under 1.2%. Of note for this clone: Its antigen is not identified.

The receptor was isolated from an adult who received the AZD1222 COVID-19 vaccine. The sample in question was peripheral blood, obtained 28 days after the second AZD1222 dose. V gene TRBV7-9 combines with J gene TRBJ1-5; TRBD1 might be the D (5 bases). CDR3 nucleotides: TGTGCCAGCAGCTTAGAGGGAGGGGCTGATCAGCCCCAGCATTTT. It yields the protein CASSLEGGADQPQHF.